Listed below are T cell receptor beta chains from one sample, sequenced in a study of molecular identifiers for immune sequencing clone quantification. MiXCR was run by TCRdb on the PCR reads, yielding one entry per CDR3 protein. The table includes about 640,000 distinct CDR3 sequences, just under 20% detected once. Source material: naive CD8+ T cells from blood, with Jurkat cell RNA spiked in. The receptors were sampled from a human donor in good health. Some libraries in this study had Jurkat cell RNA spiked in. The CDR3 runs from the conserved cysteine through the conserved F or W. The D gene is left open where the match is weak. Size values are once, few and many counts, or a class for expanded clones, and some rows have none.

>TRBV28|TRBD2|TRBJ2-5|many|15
CASSLAGAAWETQYF
TGTGCCAGCAGTTTGGCGGGAGCTGCCTGGGAGACCCAGTACTTC
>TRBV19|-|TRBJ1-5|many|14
CASSIYASNQPQHF
TGTGCCAGTAGTATATATGCCTCAAATCAGCCCCAGCATTTT
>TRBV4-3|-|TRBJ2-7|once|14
CASSQDHTEYERYF
TGCGCCAGCAGCCAAGATCATACTGAATACGAGCGGTACTTC
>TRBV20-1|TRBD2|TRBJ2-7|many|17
CSAPTPWTSGSVYEQYF
TGCAGTGCCCCAACCCCTTGGACTAGCGGGAGTGTCTACGAGCAGTACTTC
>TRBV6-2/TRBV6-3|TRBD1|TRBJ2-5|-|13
CASSYTGAETQYF
TGTGCCAGCAGTTATACAGGGGCTGAGACCCAGTACTTC
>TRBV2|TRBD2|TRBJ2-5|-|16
CTSSDPPSGIQETQYF
TGTACCAGCAGTGATCCACCTAGCGGGATCCAAGAGACCCAGTACTTC
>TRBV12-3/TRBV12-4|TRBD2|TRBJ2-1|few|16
CASSLAGLAGDSEQFF
TGTGCCAGCAGTTTAGCCGGACTAGCGGGAGACAGTGAGCAGTTCTTC
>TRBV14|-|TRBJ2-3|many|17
CASSRYKEGGGTDTQYF
TGTGCCAGCAGCCGATACAAGGAGGGCGGAGGCACAGATACGCAGTATTTT
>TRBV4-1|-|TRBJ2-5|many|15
CASSQDRAGVETQYF
TGCGCCAGCAGCCAAGATCGGGCCGGCGTCGAGACCCAGTACTTC
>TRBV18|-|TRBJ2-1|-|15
CASPPPRSSYNEQFF
TGTGCCAGCCCACCACCCAGGAGCTCCTACAATGAGCAGTTCTTC
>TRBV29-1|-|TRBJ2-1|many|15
CSVAAGSGSYNEQFF
TGCAGCGTTGCGGCAGGATCAGGATCCTACAATGAGCAGTTCTTC
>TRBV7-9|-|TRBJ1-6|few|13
CASSSPRAGRAHF
TGTGCCAGCAGCTCCCCTAGAGCAGGACGGGCCCACTTT
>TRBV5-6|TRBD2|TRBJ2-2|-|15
CASRLAGGNTGELFF
TGTGCCAGCAGACTAGCGGGAGGAAACACCGGGGAGCTGTTTTTT
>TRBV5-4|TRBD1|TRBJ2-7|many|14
CASSTRTGGHEQYF
TGTGCCAGCAGCACTCGGACAGGGGGCCACGAGCAGTACTTC
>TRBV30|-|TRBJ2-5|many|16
CAWSVPAGQIGETQYF
TGTGCCTGGAGTGTACCCGCTGGACAAATAGGGGAGACCCAGTACTTC
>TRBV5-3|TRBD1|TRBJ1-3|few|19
CASSLAGTGILLPGNTIYF
TGTGCCAGCAGCTTGGCCGGGACAGGGATTCTTCTCCCTGGAAACACCATATATTTT
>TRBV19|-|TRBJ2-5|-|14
CASSIGLGEETQYF
TGTGCCAGTAGTATAGGACTCGGGGAGGAGACCCAGTACTTC
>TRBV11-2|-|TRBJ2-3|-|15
CASGFGTASTDTQYF
TGTGCCAGCGGCTTCGGGACGGCTAGCACAGATACGCAGTATTTT
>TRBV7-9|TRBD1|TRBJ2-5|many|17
CASSLGKRDRFQETQYF
TGTGCCAGCAGCTTAGGTAAAAGGGACAGGTTCCAAGAGACCCAGTACTTC
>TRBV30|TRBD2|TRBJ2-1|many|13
CAWTPAGTGEQFF
TGTGCCTGGACCCCAGCGGGAACTGGTGAGCAGTTCTTC
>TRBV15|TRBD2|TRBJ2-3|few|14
CATAFAGGKDTQYF
TGTGCCACCGCCTTTGCGGGAGGGAAAGATACGCAGTATTTT
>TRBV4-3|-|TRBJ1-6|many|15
CASSQDMSQGSPLHF
TGCGCCAGCAGCCAAGATATGTCCCAAGGATCACCCCTCCACTTT
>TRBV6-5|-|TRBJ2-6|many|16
CASSYVPGTGANVLTF
TGTGCCAGCAGTTACGTTCCAGGGACGGGGGCCAACGTCCTGACTTTC
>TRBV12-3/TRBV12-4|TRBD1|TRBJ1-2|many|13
CASSTGQLYGYTF
TGTGCCAGCAGCACGGGACAGCTCTATGGCTACACCTTC
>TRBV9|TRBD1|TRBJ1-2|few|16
CASSYPGGQSGYGYTF
TGTGCCAGCAGCTACCCAGGGGGGCAGTCGGGCTATGGCTACACCTTC
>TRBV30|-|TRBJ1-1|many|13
CAWRWAGPEGAFF
TGTGCCTGGAGATGGGCAGGGCCGGAGGGAGCTTTCTTT
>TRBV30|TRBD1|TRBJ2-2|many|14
CAWDGTAVTGELFF
TGTGCCTGGGACGGGACAGCCGTCACCGGGGAGCTGTTTTTT
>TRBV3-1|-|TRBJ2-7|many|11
CATPASYEQYF
TGTGCCACCCCCGCATCCTACGAGCAGTACTTC
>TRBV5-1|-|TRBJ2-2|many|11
CASSQIGELFF
TGCGCCAGCAGCCAAATAGGGGAGCTGTTTTTT
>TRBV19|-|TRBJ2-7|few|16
CASSIGLGEYGYEQYF
TGTGCCAGTAGTATTGGCTTAGGGGAGTACGGCTACGAGCAGTACTTC
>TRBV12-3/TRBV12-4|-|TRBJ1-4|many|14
CASRGPATNEKLFF
TGTGCCAGCAGAGGTCCTGCAACTAATGAAAAACTGTTTTTT
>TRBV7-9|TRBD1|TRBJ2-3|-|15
CASSKLRGSTDTQYF
TGTGCCAGCAGTAAACTCAGGGGGAGTACAGATACGCAGTATTTT
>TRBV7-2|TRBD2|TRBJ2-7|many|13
CASRGTSGGEQYF
TGTGCCAGCAGGGGGACTAGCGGGGGCGAGCAGTACTTC
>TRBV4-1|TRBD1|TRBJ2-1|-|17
CASSHRQGSLGHNEQFF
TGCGCCAGCAGCCATCGACAGGGGTCATTAGGGCACAATGAGCAGTTCTTC
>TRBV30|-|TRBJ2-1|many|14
CAWSVGSPYNEQFF
TGTGCCTGGAGTGTCGGGAGTCCCTACAATGAGCAGTTCTTC
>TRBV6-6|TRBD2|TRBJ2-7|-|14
CASANGRGEYEQYF
TGTGCCAGCGCCAACGGGCGGGGGGAGTACGAGCAGTACTTC
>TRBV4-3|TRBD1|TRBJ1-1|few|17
CASSQDWTGGRESEAFF
TGCGCCAGCAGCCAAGATTGGACAGGGGGACGGGAGTCTGAAGCTTTCTTT
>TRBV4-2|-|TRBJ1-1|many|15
CASSQGYGMNTEAFF
TGTGCCAGCAGCCAAGGGTACGGGATGAACACTGAAGCTTTCTTT
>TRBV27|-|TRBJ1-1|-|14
CASSLSRLGTEAFF
TGTGCCAGCAGTTTATCGCGCTTAGGGACTGAAGCTTTCTTT
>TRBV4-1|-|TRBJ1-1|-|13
CASSQGRATEAFF
TGCGCCAGCAGCCAAGGGAGGGCAACTGAAGCTTTCTTT
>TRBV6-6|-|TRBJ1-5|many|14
CASSYDYSNQPQHF
TGTGCCAGCAGTTACGACTATAGCAATCAGCCCCAGCATTTT
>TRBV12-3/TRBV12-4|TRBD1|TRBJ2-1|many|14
CASSSRDSNNEQFF
TGTGCCAGCAGTTCCCGGGACAGCAACAATGAGCAGTTCTTC